These T cell receptor beta chains were read from a single sample in a study of Graves' ophthalmopathy and Graves' hyperthyroidism. Via MiXCR, TCRdb re-called the multiplex PCR reads, giving one row per CDR3 protein. The table lists around 1.1 million distinct CDR3 sequences, less than 45% of them singletons. Sequenced: peripheral blood or thyroid tissue (not recorded which). These receptors were taken from an adult man with Graves' hyperthyroidism. Both conserved end residues are part of each CDR3. D genes are given only for firm matches. Not all rows give a size; the values are once, few, many and, for expanded clones, a class.

D gene	J gene	clone size	V gene	CDR3 protein	CDR3 DNA
.	TRBJ1-5	.	TRBV25-1	CASRQGQPQHF	TGTGCTAGTCGTCAGGGTCAGCCCCAGCATTTT
TRBD2	TRBJ2-5	.	TRBV20-1	CSAAGGGQETQYF	TGCAGTGCCGCGGGGGGAGGCCAAGAGACCCAGTACTTC
TRBD1	TRBJ1-5	.	TRBV18	CASSPNDRVSNQPQHF	TGTGCCAGCTCACCTAATGACAGGGTGAGCAATCAGCCCCAGCATTTT
TRBD1	TRBJ1-3	.	TRBV7-2	CASSPGTGNSGNTIYF	TGTGCCAGCAGCCCCGGGACAGGGAACTCTGGAAACACCATATATTTT
.	TRBJ2-7	few	TRBV5-6	CASSFTGPDEQYF	TGTGCCAGCAGCTTCACAGGGCCCGACGAGCAGTACTTC
.	TRBJ1-1	few	TRBV7-2	CASSGPGHAGEAFF	TGTGCCAGCAGTGGACCGGGACACGCGGGTGAAGCTTTCTTT
.	TRBJ2-3	few	TRBV20-1	CSAGLGTASYTQYF	TGCAGTGCCGGCCTGGGAACAGCGAGTTATACGCAGTATTTT
.	TRBJ2-7	.	TRBV7-2	CASKRPQTNTGELCLSHQKQYF	TGTGCCAGCAAGAGACCCCAAACGAACACCGGGGAGCTGTGTTTGAGCCATCAGAAGCAGTACTTC
TRBD1	TRBJ1-2	many	TRBV29-1	CSVEAGGGGYTF	TGCAGCGTTGAAGCAGGGGGCGGTGGCTACACCTTC
.	TRBJ2-5	.	TRBV4-3	CASSQDPSQETQYF	TGCGCCAGCAGCCAAGATCCCTCTCAAGAGACCCAGTACTTC
.	TRBJ1-3	.	TRBV7-8	CASSLMRASGNTIYF	TGTGCCAGCAGCCTTATGCGGGCCTCTGGAAACACCATATATTTT
.	TRBJ1-6	many	TRBV20-1	CSARKGTGGNSPLHF	TGCAGTGCTAGAAAAGGGACGGGCGGTAATTCACCCCTCCACTTT
TRBD1	TRBJ2-2	few	TRBV7-9	CASSLTPGTGGPGELFF	TGTGCCAGCAGCTTAACCCCCGGGACAGGGGGACCCGGGGAGCTGTTTTTT
TRBD2	TRBJ2-7	.	TRBV20-1	CNAWGGDGSYEQYF	TGCAATGCCTGGGGGGGAGACGGCTCCTACGAGCAGTACTTC
TRBD2	TRBJ2-5	.	TRBV7-2	CASSQDPGTRQETQYF	TGTGCCAGCAGCCAAGATCCCGGGACTAGGCAAGAGACCCAGTACTTC
TRBD2	TRBJ2-2	few	TRBV9	CASSVDGTSTGELFF	TGTGCCAGCAGCGTAGACGGGACTAGCACCGGGGAGCTGTTTTTT
.	TRBJ2-5	.	TRBV24-1	CATSTSYPETQYF	TGTGCCACCAGCACATCCTACCCGGAGACCCAGTACTTC
TRBD1	TRBJ2-7	many	TRBV10-3	CAISSDRGYEQYF	TGTGCCATCAGCTCGGACAGGGGCTACGAGCAGTACTTC
.	TRBJ2-4	.	TRBV15	CATSSLVRGHIQYF	TGTGCCACCAGCAGCCTCGTCAGGGGACACATTCAGTACTTC
TRBD1	TRBJ1-5	.	TRBV6-2/TRBV6-3	CASRDGQVSNQPQHF	TGTGCCAGCAGAGATGGACAGGTTAGCAATCAGCCCCAGCATTTT
.	TRBJ2-2	many	TRBV7-3	CASSLNFGTGELFF	TGTGCCAGCAGCTTAAATTTTGGCACCGGGGAGCTGTTTTTT
.	TRBJ1-6	many	TRBV19	CASSPGLLSPLHF	TGTGCCAGTAGTCCCGGGCTACTTTCACCCCTCCACTTT
.	TRBJ1-5	.	TRBV30	CAWSEQNQPQHF	TGTGCCTGGAGTGAACAAAATCAGCCCCAGCATTTT
.	TRBJ2-5	many	TRBV10-2	CASRGLLREETQYF	TGCGCCAGCAGAGGACTGCTGCGGGAAGAGACCCAGTACTTC
.	TRBJ1-1	.	TRBV12-3/TRBV12-4	CASAPHQGAKPEAFF	TGTGCCAGCGCCCCTCACCAGGGCGCGAAGCCTGAAGCTTTCTTT
.	TRBJ2-2	few	TRBV12-3/TRBV12-4	CASLGTDGELFF	TGTGCCAGTCTCGGGACCGACGGGGAGCTGTTTTTT
.	TRBJ1-1	many	TRBV5-6	CASSLRRETFF	TGTGCCAGCAGCTTGCGAAGGGAAACTTTCTTT
TRBD1	TRBJ1-3	many	TRBV7-2	CASSLPGQAGNTIYF	TGTGCCAGCAGCTTACCAGGACAGGCTGGAAACACCATATATTTT
TRBD2	TRBJ2-7	many	TRBV7-2	CASSSPSAGAYEQYF	TGTGCCAGCAGCTCTCCATCAGCGGGAGCCTACGAGCAGTACTTC
.	TRBJ1-5	many	TRBV28	CASSFGLKGQPQHF	TGTGCCAGCAGTTTCGGGCTCAAGGGTCAGCCCCAGCATTTT
TRBD1	TRBJ2-7	few	TRBV7-2	CASSRTGQGAEQYF	TGTGCCAGCAGCCGAACGGGACAGGGGGCCGAGCAGTACTTC
TRBD1	TRBJ2-5	.	TRBV11-2	CASASQGAGETQYF	TGTGCCAGCGCCTCACAGGGGGCTGGAGAGACCCAGTACTTC
.	TRBJ2-7	.	TRBV7-2	CASSLVGGAYKQYF	TGTGCCAGCAGCTTGGTGGGGGGGGCCTACAAGCAGTACTTC
.	TRBJ1-4	many	TRBV7-2	CASSRQASIEKLFF	TGTGCCAGCAGTCGACAAGCGTCCATTGAAAAACTGTTTTTT
.	TRBJ2-1	few	TRBV7-3	CASAHGGGIHNEQFF	TGTGCCAGCGCTCACGGTGGCGGGATACACAATGAGCAGTTCTTC
.	TRBJ2-7	few	TRBV4-1	CASSQEPSYEQYF	TGCGCCAGCAGCCAAGAACCCTCCTACGAGCAGTACTTC
.	TRBJ1-1	few	TRBV12-3/TRBV12-4	CASSLGGGITEAFF	TGTGCCAGCAGTTTGGGTGGGGGCATTACTGAAGCTTTCTTT
TRBD1	TRBJ1-2	many	TRBV2	CASSEVGTESYGYTF	TGTGCCAGCAGTGAAGTCGGGACAGAATCATATGGCTACACCTTC
.	TRBJ1-2	.	TRBV3-1	CASSQDWGGYTF	TGTGCCAGCAGCCAAGATTGGGGGGGCTACACCTTC
.	TRBJ1-1	many	TRBV14	CASSQGGAAEAFF	TGTGCCAGCAGCCAAGGGGGCGCGGCTGAAGCTTTCTTT
.	TRBJ1-5	few	TRBV6-1	CASSQTAVSNQPQHF	TGTGCCAGCAGTCAGACGGCAGTTAGCAATCAGCCCCAGCATTTT
.	TRBJ2-7	few	TRBV2	CASMPVGGYEQYF	TGTGCCAGCATGCCCGTAGGGGGCTACGAGCAGTACTTC